This passage covers 26 T cell receptor beta chains from one sample sequenced in a study of CD8 T cells in Susac syndrome. A quantity of about 0.5 to 1 ug RNA underwent reverse transcription using random hexamers. Using its own MiXCR run on the immunoSEQ multiplex PCR reads, TCRdb lists one record per CDR3 protein. The sample consists of about 160,000 distinct CDR3 sequences, about 96% of them appearing once. Sequencing was carried out using CD4+ T cells from PBMCs. Every receptor here comes from a human donor with Susac syndrome.

This chain uses TRBV12-3 or TRBV12-4 with TRBJ2-3; D is possibly TRBD2 (6 bases). The CDR3 has 15 residues. V lost 7 bases and J 5 bases, leaving 19 bases between the germline ends. DNA for the CDR3: TGTGCCAGCACCATTCAGGAGGGAAAATTAGATACGCAGTATTTT. It translates to CASTIQEGKLDTQYF.

J is TRBJ1-5 and V is TRBV20-1, with D perhaps matching TRBD1 (5 bases). CDR1 DFQATT and CDR2 SNEGSKA come from the germline V gene (reference sequence). Deletions cut 0 bases from V and 4 bases from J, with 10 bases between. The CDR3 covers 14 residues. CDR3 amino acids: CSARDRGLNQPQHF. CDR3 nucleotide sequence: TGCAGTGCTAGAGATAGGGGTTTAAATCAGCCCCAGCATTTT.

The chain is built from TRBV4-2 and TRBJ2-1; a possible D gene is TRBD1 (6 bases). The V and J ends lost 1 base and 2 bases respectively, with 12 bases between them. Germline values: CDR1 LGHNA, CDR2 YNFKEQ. The CDR3 runs to 16 residues. The DNA for the CDR3 is TGTGCCAGCAGCCAAGGGGACACCTCAACCTACAATGAGCAGTTCTTC. This gives the protein CASSQGDTSTYNEQFF.

The genes are TRBV6-6 and TRBJ1-1; no firm D call. V lost 6 bases and J lost 1, with 9 bases in between. The V gene's germline CDR1 is MNHNY and CDR2 SVGAGI (reference sequence). CDR3 length equals 13 residues. Written as DNA, the CDR3 is TGTGCCAGCAGAAAATGGGGGAACACTGAAGCTTTCTTT. Amino acid sequence: CASRKWGNTEAFF.

The chain couples TRBV5-1 to TRBJ2-5; D is unresolved. This CDR3 is built from 15 residues. Germline loops: CDR1 SGHRS, CDR2 YFSETQ. V lost 0 bases to trimming and J lost 1 base, with 10 bases between them. CDR3 region: CASSLAVGFQETQYF. The DNA of the CDR3 is TGCGCCAGCAGCTTGGCCGTCGGGTTCCAAGAGACCCAGTACTTC. Based on the CDR3 plus reference TRBV5-1 and TRBJ2-5, the full variable domain is KAGVTQTPRYLIKTRGQQVTLSCSPISGHRSVSWYQQTPGQGLQFLFEYFSETQRNKGNFPGRFSGRQFSNSRSEMNVSTLELGDSALYLCASSLAVGFQETQYFGPGTRLLVL.

The CDR3 sequence: CASSDYTGSLKETQYF. As DNA, the CDR3 is TGTGCCAGCAGTGATTATACAGGGAGCTTAAAAGAGACCCAGTACTTC. The chain couples TRBV25-1 to TRBJ2-5; tentative D call: TRBD1 (6 bases). The V gene lost 3 bases and the J gene lost 3 bases, with 17 bases spanning the gap. Germline V gives CDR1 MGHDK, CDR2 SYGVNS. The CDR3 is 16 amino acids.

The chain links TRBV29-1 to TRBJ2-4; D possibly matches TRBD1 or TRBD2 (5 bases each). The CDR3 runs 15 residues. V lost 7 bases and J 0 bases, leaving 16 bases between the germline ends. From germline, CDR1 is SQVTM and CDR2 ANQGSEA. CDR3 sequence reads: CSAKGDLIAKNIQYF. In nucleotides, the CDR3 is TGCAGCGCCAAAGGGGACCTGATAGCCAAAAACATTCAGTACTTC.

The chain joins TRBV7-8 to TRBJ2-3; TRBD1 aligns across 7 bases. Unmatched junction bases numbered 10, after V lost 5 bases and J lost 5 bases. The CDR3 totals 15 residues. Per the germline V gene, CDR1 is SGHVS and CDR2 is FQNEAQ. CDR3 nucleotides: TGTGCCAGCAGCCTTCGACAGGGAAAGGGAGATACGCAGTATTTT. Translation: CASSLRQGKGDTQYF.

The chain carries TRBV5-1 and TRBJ2-3; TRBD2 aligns across 10 bases. V lost 4 bases and J lost 7; bases outside the gene matches: 6. Germline loops: CDR1 SGHRS, CDR2 YFSETQ. This CDR3 is 14 amino acids long. The CDR3 protein is CASSPGLAVNTQYF. DNA for the CDR3: TGCGCCAGCAGCCCCGGACTAGCGGTGAATACGCAGTATTTT.

This sequence joins TRBV30 and TRBJ1-5; D call uncertain. This CDR3 is built from 12 residues. Trimming shortened V by 7 bases and J by 7 bases, and 14 bases separated the two germline ends. CDR1 is GTSNPN, CDR2 SVGIG, per germline (reference sequence). This CDR3 is CAYSASGQPQHF. In nucleotides, the CDR3 is TGTGCCTACAGTGCGAGCGGCCAGCCCCAGCATTTT.

This clonotype was recorded once. The rearrangement uses TRBV7-2 and TRBJ2-1; unclear D gene. V was pared by 0 bases and J by 1 base, with 16 bases between. Germline values: CDR1 SGHTA, CDR2 FQGNSA. The CDR3 runs 18 residues. CDR3 loop: CASSLARSGVASYNEQFF. CDR3 DNA sequence: TGTGCCAGCAGCTTAGCTCGATCGGGCGTAGCATCCTACAATGAGCAGTTCTTC.

V is TRBV14 and J is TRBJ2-1, with 10 bases fitting TRBD2. The CDR3 is made up of 17 amino acids. Losses at the gene ends were 4 bases for V and 7 bases for J; bases not matched to a gene: 13. Germline assignment: CDR1 SGHDN and CDR2 FVKESK. CDR3 DNA: TGTGCCAGCAGCCTAAGAAGAACTAGCGGGATGTCAAATGAGCAGTTCTTC. Translation: CASSLRRTSGMSNEQFF.

The chain carries TRBV2 and TRBJ1-1; perhaps TRBD1 as D (6 bases). The CDR3 spans 13 residues. V shed 3 bases and J shed 3 bases, with 8 bases lying between them. Germline CDR1 reads SNHLY; CDR2 reads FYNNEI. The CDR3 region is CASSEEGDTEAFF. The CDR3 coding sequence is TGTGCCAGCAGTGAGGAGGGGGACACTGAAGCTTTCTTT.

The chain combines TRBV5-4 with TRBJ2-5, with 14 nucleotides matching TRBD2. Per germline, CDR1 SGHNT and CDR2 YYREEE (reference sequence). With V trimmed by 4 bases and J by 7 bases, 9 bases remained unmatched. There are 16 residues in the CDR3. The CDR3: CASSAGTSGSRGTQYF. The DNA of the CDR3 is TGTGCCAGCAGCGCCGGGACTAGCGGGAGTCGTGGGACCCAGTACTTC.

The rearrangement joins TRBV7-9 to TRBJ1-2; D is ambiguous. CDR1 and CDR2 from the germline V gene are SEHNR and FQNEAQ (reference sequence). The V end lost 2 bases, the J end lost 3 bases, and 7 bases lay between the germline ends. This CDR3 region has 13 residues. The CDR3 DNA sequence: TGTGCCAGCAGCTTAATAGAATACTATGGCTACACCTTC. Its protein is CASSLIEYYGYTF.

Only a few counts were recorded for this clonotype. This sequence joins TRBV5-1 and TRBJ2-5; D is perhaps TRBD2 (6 bases). V was trimmed by 0 bases and J by 2 bases, leaving 8 bases between them. The germline CDR1 and CDR2 sequences are SGHRS and YFSETQ. The CDR3 contains 14 residues. CDR3: CASSLAAGQETQYF. The CDR3 DNA reads TGCGCCAGCAGCTTGGCCGCGGGGCAAGAGACCCAGTACTTC.

This clonotype was counted a single time. The chain carries TRBV15 and TRBJ1-6, with no clear D. This CDR3 has 13 residues. Looked up from germline, CDR1 is LNHNV and CDR2 is YYDKDF (reference sequence). Trimming shortened V by 1 base and J by 8 bases, and 6 bases separated the two germline ends. The CDR3 spells CATSRGLDSPLHF. The CDR3 coding sequence is TGTGCCACCAGCAGAGGTTTGGATTCACCCCTCCACTTT.

This chain uses TRBV14 with TRBJ2-7, with a tentative D call TRBD1 (6 bases). The CDR3 totals 13 residues. V was clipped by 4 bases and J by 5 bases, with 12 bases between them. Germline CDR1 and CDR2: SGHDN and FVKESK. The CDR3 DNA reads as TGTGCCAGCAGCCGGGGCAGGGGTCACGAGCAGTACTTC. Translating gives CASSRGRGHEQYF.

This clonotype was counted once. This chain uses TRBV2 with TRBJ1-1; D is ambiguous. This CDR3 is built from 14 residues. V was cut by 6 bases and J by 0 bases, with 11 bases left in between. Germline CDR1 is SNHLY and CDR2 is FYNNEI. CDR3 nucleotides: TGTGCCAGCAGCCCTACGGCCGTGAACACTGAAGCTTTCTTT. Translation gives CASSPTAVNTEAFF. Full variable domain (missing parts from reference TRBV2 and TRBJ1-1): EPEVTQTPSHQVTQMGQEVILRCVPISNHLYFYWYRQILGQKVEFLVSFYNNEISEKSEIFDDQFSVERPDGSNFTLKIRSTKLEDSAMYFCASSPTAVNTEAFFGQGTRLTVV.

The DNA of the CDR3 is TGTGCCATCAGTGAAGGGGGCAGGGGATCGTACGAGCAGTACGTC. Its protein product is CAISEGGRGSYEQYV. This rearrangement joins TRBV10-3 to TRBJ2-7; 7 positions match TRBD1. Germline CDR1 reads ENHRY; CDR2 reads SYGVKD. J lost 4 bases, V lost 3 bases, and 9 bases had no gene match. The CDR3 length is 15 residues.

V is TRBV27 and J is TRBJ2-5; 12 bases are a match to TRBD2. The CDR3 runs to 15 residues. CDR1 and CDR2 (germline): MNHEY, SMNVEV (reference sequence). Unmatched junction bases numbered 5, after V lost 5 bases and J lost 4 bases. The CDR3 nucleotides read TGTGCCAGCAGTCGCCTAGCGGGAGGGGTAGAGACCCAGTACTTC. Protein product: CASSRLAGGVETQYF.

This chain joins TRBV9 and TRBJ1-6; D gene uncertain. The V end lost 2 bases, the J end lost 16 bases, and 16 bases lay between the germline ends. The CDR3 length is 13 residues. The germline gives CDR1 SGDLS, CDR2 YYNGEE. Here the CDR3 reads CASSVTDSGSLHF. CDR3 DNA sequence: TGTGCCAGCAGCGTCACGGACTCGGGTAGTCTCCACTTT.

This rearrangement joins TRBV29-1 to TRBJ2-1; tentative D call: TRBD1 (6 bases). The CDR3 has 14 residues. CDR1 and CDR2 (germline): SQVTM, ANQGSEA. Trimming took 2 bases from V and 5 from J, leaving 13 bases between them. The CDR3 DNA sequence: TGCAGCGTTGAATCGGGACACAACAACAATGAGCAGTTCTTC. Protein product: CSVESGHNNNEQFF.

The V and J genes are TRBV30 and TRBJ2-4; D remains ambiguous. Germline CDR1 GTSNPN, CDR2 SVGIG (reference sequence). V lost 1 base, J lost 5 bases, and 6 bases lay in between. This CDR3 comprises 12 residues. The CDR3 DNA is TGTGCCTGGAGTGAACGGCAAAACATTCAGTACTTC. Its protein is CAWSERQNIQYF.

The chain has TRBV6-2 or TRBV6-3 and TRBJ2-1; maybe TRBD2 (7 bases). Trimming cost V 4 bases and J 1 base, with 17 bases left between them. This CDR3 is built from 17 residues. In germline, CDR1 is MNHEY, CDR2 SVGEGT. CDR3 coding DNA: TGTGCCAGCAGTTCCAAGGGGGGGGGAGGGTCCTACAATGAGCAGTTCTTC. Translating it yields CASSSKGGGGSYNEQFF.

This clonotype is a singleton in its sample. The CDR3 DNA sequence: TGCAGCGTTAGTTTAACGAGCTCCTACAATGAGCAGTTCTTC. Translated: CSVSLTSSYNEQFF. This chain connects TRBV29-1 to TRBJ2-1, with D unresolved. Germline V lookup: CDR1 SQVTM, CDR2 ANQGSEA. This CDR3 is built from 14 residues. Trimming took 5 bases from V and 0 from J, leaving 11 bases between them.